This T cell receptor (beta chain) was retrieved from a study of Ad26.COV2.S vaccination and SARS-CoV-2 variants. Study background: A participant enrolled in the COV1001 Ad26.COV2.S trial arm provided the sample. Overall study results and limits: With respect to non-spike TCR breadth, vaccine and placebo recipients were similar.

For this clone: Antigen unknown.

The treatment: roughly 20 received Ad26.COV2.S at low or high dose, single or two shots; about 5 received placebo; per-sample allocation not given. Material that was analyzed had been drawn on day 63 after the first vaccine or placebo injection. Produced via immunoSEQ multiplex PCR; TCRdb's table is partial and in-frame only. This sample carries roughly 320,000 clones, around 90% of them seen once, and the ten largest clones take about 3.5%. The source material was peripheral blood, sampled in a trial of Ad26.COV2.S vaccine versus placebo. This TCR was recovered from a person aged 18 to 59 who received the Ad26.COV2.S COVID-19 vaccine or a placebo.

The CDR3 DNA is TGTGCCAGCAGTAGCCCGGGACAGGGGGGGCTCGAGCAGTACTTC. It is translated as CASSSPGQGGLEQYF. The J gene is TRBJ2-7, the V gene TRBV28; 11 nucleotides line up with TRBD1. Germline lookup yields CDR1 MDHEN and CDR2 SYDVKM. CDR3 length equals 15 residues. V lost 5 bases, J lost 6 bases, and 9 bases stayed unmatched.